The TCR beta chain described here comes from a study of somatic mutations in cytotoxic T cells in rheumatoid arthritis. Study in general: The researchers flow-sorted some T-cell populations stained with V beta antibodies and got nearly 100% purity, and these included V beta1+ cells sequenced for TCRB. Points from the study as a whole: No significant CD8+ T-cell clonality difference was found between rheumatoid arthritis patients and age-matched controls.

Assay used: immunoSEQ multiplex PCR; TCRdb lists only in-frame clones, some missing. Among 8,000 to 9,500 clones, over 70% were seen once, and the ten largest hold around 34%. Blood donors, with a median age of approximately 61 years (range about 20-70) and around 54% female, made up the healthy control group. CDR3 size: 15 residues. Germline V gives CDR1 SQVTM, CDR2 ANQGSEA. Trimming took off 3 bases at V and 0 bases at J, with 13 bases between the two ends. Turning to this clone: What it binds is unknown.

The chain carries TRBV29-1 and TRBJ2-3, with D uncertain. The TCR originated in a woman aged 45-65 years in good health. Sequenced input: CD8+ T cells sorted from blood. The chain's CDR3 is CSVDVGASSTDTQYF. CDR3 sequence (DNA): TGCAGCGTTGACGTTGGAGCTTCTAGCACAGATACGCAGTATTTT.